The 25 T cell receptor beta chains listed next were all sequenced from one sample in a study of human T cells and chemical hapten exposure. TCRdb analysed the RACE reads with MiXCR anew, one entry per CDR3 protein. In the table there are roughly 50,000 distinct CDR3 sequences, roughly 11% of which are singletons. Time point: patch test 1, 2 weeks after DPC sensitization. The treatment: therapeutic diphenylcyclopropenone sensitization with weekly scalp DPC. From whole blood left unfractionated, total RNA was extracted. The sample was whole blood, taken in connection with sensitization to the hapten diphenylcyclopropenone (DPC). These receptors originate from a woman aged 35 to 49 with alopecia areata. Some clones in this sample may be carry-over from other donors' samples.

Ten or more counts support this clonotype. The rearrangement links TRBV20-1 to TRBJ2-5, with D perhaps matching TRBD1 (6 bases). Per the germline V gene, CDR1 is DFQATT and CDR2 is SNEGSKA (reference sequence). The CDR3 length is 16 residues. V lost 3 bases and J lost 5, with 22 bases in between. The CDR3 spells CSARANGPGAPETQYF. The CDR3 bases are TGCAGTGCTAGGGCAAATGGGCCAGGGGCGCCTGAGACCCAGTACTTC.

In this sample, this clonotype turned up many times. The chain combines TRBV28 with TRBJ2-7; possible D gene TRBD1, 6 bases. CDR1 and CDR2 from the germline V gene are MDHEN and SYDVKM. The CDR3 runs 15 residues. Trimming left V 6 bases short and J 3 bases short, with 18 bases between. The CDR3 here is CASSSAGTPVYEQYF. CDR3 in DNA: TGTGCCAGCAGCTCCGCCGGGACACCAGTCTACGAGCAGTACTTC.

The chain joins TRBV29-1 to TRBJ2-2; D is ambiguous. V dropped 4 bases and J dropped 6 bases, with 9 bases sitting between them. The CDR3 length is 12 residues. Germline assignment: CDR1 SQVTM and CDR2 ANQGSEA. The CDR3, as DNA: TGCAGCGTTGTTTCCGGATCCGGGGAGCTGTTTTTT. Translation gives CSVVSGSGELFF.

There are a few counts of this clonotype. This rearrangement joins TRBV12-3 or TRBV12-4 to TRBJ2-3, with 7 bases matching TRBD2. The CDR3 loop spans 13 amino acids. Trimming took 4 bases from V and 4 from J; bases not matched to a gene: 2. The CDR3 spells CASSWGGADTQYF. Here the CDR3 DNA reads TGTGCCAGCAGTTGGGGGGGTGCAGATACGCAGTATTTT.

This clonotype was counted only a few times. V and J are TRBV10-3 and TRBJ2-7; no firm D call. From germline, CDR1 is ENHRY and CDR2 SYGVKD. V was cut by 4 bases and J by 2 bases, with 9 bases left in between. The CDR3 runs 13 residues. This CDR3 is CAISVERAYEQYF. The CDR3 DNA follows: TGTGCCATCAGTGTGGAAAGGGCCTACGAGCAGTACTTC.

The rearrangement uses TRBV7-9 and TRBJ2-7, with D possibly TRBD2 on 6 matching bases. Per germline, CDR1 SEHNR and CDR2 FQNEAQ (reference sequence). V lost 3 bases to trimming and J lost 5 bases, with 20 bases between them. The CDR3 extends over 16 amino acids. CDR3 protein: CASSLVGGREKNEQYF. For the CDR3, the DNA is TGTGCCAGCAGCTTGGTCGGGGGACGAGAAAAAAACGAGCAGTACTTC.

This clonotype has only a few counts. The chain is built from TRBV18 and TRBJ2-5; D gene unclear. Per germline, CDR1 KGHSH and CDR2 LQKENI. The CDR3 runs to 14 residues. V lost 0 bases to trimming and J lost 4 bases, with 9 bases between them. The CDR3 DNA reads as TGTGCCAGCTCACCACCGGGAACCCCAGAGACCCAGTACTTC. This codes for CASSPPGTPETQYF.

This clonotype has more than one count but fewer than ten. The chain carries TRBV4-2 and TRBJ2-7; D may be TRBD1 (6 bases). The CDR3 extends over 14 amino acids. Germline CDR1 reads LGHNA; CDR2 reads YNFKEQ. With 4 bases removed from V and 2 bases from J, the gap between germline ends came to 12 bases. The CDR3 region is CASSPLGQTYEQYF. For the CDR3, the DNA is TGTGCCAGCAGCCCCCTAGGACAGACCTACGAGCAGTACTTC.

This clonotype was counted a single time. The V gene is TRBV15, the J gene TRBJ1-5; 7 bases align to TRBD1. J gave up 1 base and V 1 base, and 13 bases lay outside the gene matches. The CDR3 is 19 amino acids. From germline, CDR1 is LNHNV and CDR2 YYDKDF (reference sequence). CDR3: CATSRGRNDRVRSNQPQHF. The CDR3 region has the DNA TGTGCCACCAGCAGAGGGCGCAACGACAGGGTTAGAAGCAATCAGCCCCAGCATTTT.

The chain couples TRBV29-1 to TRBJ2-7, with a possible D match to TRBD1 (6 bases). Trimming cost V 1 base and J 6 bases, with 13 bases left between them. The CDR3 runs to 13 residues. Looked up from germline, CDR1 is SQVTM and CDR2 is ANQGSEA. The CDR3 here is CSVEVQGTGEQYF. CDR3 bases: TGCAGCGTTGAAGTACAGGGCACGGGCGAGCAGTACTTC.

This clonotype was seen only a few times. This rearrangement joins TRBV7-8 to TRBJ2-4, with 7 positions matching TRBD1. This CDR3 region has 15 residues. V lost 4 bases and J lost 6; bases outside the gene matches: 9. Germline CDR1 is SGHVS and CDR2 is FQNEAQ. The CDR3 loop is CASSYAGTVPNIQYF. The CDR3 DNA reads as TGTGCCAGCAGCTACGCCGGGACAGTTCCAAACATTCAGTACTTC.

The J gene is TRBJ2-1, the V gene TRBV20-1; TRBD2 agrees at 9 bases. Germline loops: CDR1 DFQATT, CDR2 SNEGSKA (reference sequence). Trimming at V came to 2 bases and at J to 6 bases, leaving 2 bases not matched to a gene. This CDR3 spans 13 amino acids. CDR3 region: CSARLAGPNEQFF. The CDR3 nucleotides read TGCAGTGCTAGACTAGCGGGGCCCAATGAGCAGTTCTTC.

This clonotype was seen many times. This rearrangement joins TRBV12-3 or TRBV12-4 to TRBJ1-2, with D maybe TRBD1 (6 bases). CDR3 length: 14 amino acids. The V and J ends lost 6 bases and 5 bases respectively, with 16 bases between them. This CDR3 reads CASSSLQGPYGYTF. In nucleotides, the CDR3 is TGTGCCAGCAGCTCCCTCCAGGGGCCATATGGCTACACCTTC.

Ten or more counts support this clonotype. This chain links TRBV18 with TRBJ2-2; the D is unclear. The germline CDR1 and CDR2 sequences are KGHSH and LQKENI. Trimming shortened V by 3 bases and J by 6 bases, and 11 bases separated the two germline ends. The length of the CDR3 is 14 residues. CDR3 nucleotides: TGTGCCAGCTCACCGACCCACCCCTCCGGGGAGCTGTTTTTT. Protein sequence: CASSPTHPSGELFF.

In its sample, this clonotype was seen many times. This chain connects TRBV7-6 to TRBJ2-7; 11 nucleotides match TRBD1. V gave up 5 bases and J gave up 6 bases; unmatched junction bases: 6. Per the germline V gene, CDR1 is SGHVS and CDR2 is FNYEAQ. The CDR3 sequence is 14 residues long. CDR3 DNA: TGTGCCAGCAGCCCCGGGACAGGGGGACGCGAGCAGTACTTC. Translating gives CASSPGTGGREQYF.

This clonotype was detected many times. The rearrangement joins TRBV5-1 to TRBJ2-7, with unresolved D. The V end was cut by 4 bases, the J end by 6 bases, with 20 bases between. The CDR3 loop spans 15 amino acids. CDR1 is SGHRS and CDR2 is YFSETQ in the germline V gene. The DNA of the CDR3 is TGCGCCAGCAGCCCCACCGCGTCCTTCTTAGGCGAGCAGTACTTC. Its translation is CASSPTASFLGEQYF.

This clonotype occurred a few times. The rearrangement links TRBV3-1 to TRBJ2-2; TRBD2 might be the D (7 bases). The CDR3 is 17 amino acids. The V gene's germline CDR1 is LGHDT and CDR2 YNNKEL (reference sequence). The ends were cut back, 1 base at V and 2 bases at J, with 14 bases in the middle. Here the CDR3 DNA reads TGTGCCAGCAGCCAAGGTTCGAGCGGGACAAACACCGGGGAGCTGTTTTTT. This gives the protein CASSQGSSGTNTGELFF. Complete variable domain (other parts from reference TRBV3-1 and TRBJ2-2): DTAVSQTPKYLVTQMGNDKSIKCEQNLGHDTMYWYKQDSKKFLKIMFSYNNKELIINETVPNRFSPKSPDKAHLNLHINSLELGDSAVYFCASSQGSSGTNTGELFFGEGSRLTVL.

Many counts were recorded for this clonotype. This chain links TRBV4-1 with TRBJ2-1; D is uncertain. V was cut by 1 base and J by 5 bases, with 6 bases left in between. The CDR3 consists of 13 residues. CDR1 MGHRA and CDR2 YSYEKL come from the germline V gene. The CDR3 loop is CASSQVWDNEQFF. The CDR3 nucleotides read TGCGCCAGCAGCCAAGTTTGGGACAATGAGCAGTTCTTC.

The chain employs TRBV10-1 and TRBJ2-7; D call uncertain. V lost 3 bases and J lost 3, with 9 bases in between. The V gene's germline CDR1 is WNHNN and CDR2 SYGVQD (reference sequence). The CDR3 is 13 residues long. The CDR3 protein is CASSEQTGYEQYF. As DNA, the CDR3 is TGCGCCAGCAGTGAACAGACCGGCTACGAGCAGTACTTC.

This rearrangement joins TRBV10-3 to TRBJ2-1; 14 positions agree with TRBD2. This CDR3 has 15 amino acids. The germline gives CDR1 ENHRY, CDR2 SYGVKD. V lost 4 bases to trimming and J lost 10 bases; unmatched junction nucleotides: 6. CDR3 protein: CAISGGLAGGREQFF. The CDR3 DNA reads TGTGCCATCAGTGGTGGACTAGCGGGGGGCCGGGAGCAGTTCTTC.

This CDR3 is CASSPTGKQETQYF. The CDR3 DNA reads as TGTGCCAGCAGCCCCACAGGGAAGCAAGAGACCCAGTACTTC. The chain links TRBV4-2 to TRBJ2-5; tentative D call: TRBD1 (6 bases). Trimming shortened V by 4 bases and J by 2 bases, and 11 bases separated the two germline ends. The CDR3 sequence is 14 residues long. Looked up from germline, CDR1 is LGHNA and CDR2 is YNFKEQ.

Ten or more counts support this clonotype. CDR3 DNA sequence: TGTGCCAGCAGTGACAGGACCTACTACAATGAGCAGTTCTTC. Translation gives CASSDRTYYNEQFF. The chain recombines TRBV2 with TRBJ2-1; D remains ambiguous. Germline CDR1 reads SNHLY; CDR2 reads FYNNEI. CDR3 length: 14 residues. Trimming stripped 3 bases from V and 3 bases from J, with 9 bases between.

At least ten counts were recorded for this clonotype. This chain connects TRBV13 to TRBJ1-1; D is ambiguous. Germline assignment: CDR1 PRHDT and CDR2 FYEKMQ (reference sequence). The length of the CDR3 is 13 residues. V shed 5 bases and J shed 1 base, with 8 bases lying between them. The CDR3 DNA sequence: TGTGCCAGCAGCCCCGGAGCGAACACTGAAGCTTTCTTT. Its protein is CASSPGANTEAFF.

This clonotype has ten or more counts. V usage is TRBV29-1 and J usage is TRBJ2-1; D possibly corresponds to TRBD1 (6 bases). V was shortened by 3 bases and J by 0 bases, with 12 bases between the two germline ends. Germline CDR1 SQVTM, CDR2 ANQGSEA. The CDR3 has 15 amino acids. CDR3 nucleotides: TGCAGCGTTGAGGGGGCCCTGCCCTCCTACAATGAGCAGTTCTTC. It encodes CSVEGALPSYNEQFF.

This chain joins TRBV4-1 and TRBJ1-1; D is perhaps TRBD1 (6 bases). Trimming stripped 2 bases from V and 1 base from J, with 14 bases between. Germline assignment: CDR1 MGHRA and CDR2 YSYEKL. The CDR3 runs 16 residues. The DNA for the CDR3 is TGCGCCAGCAGCCAAAGGAGGGGGAGACCGAACACTGAAGCTTTCTTT. Translated: CASSQRRGRPNTEAFF.